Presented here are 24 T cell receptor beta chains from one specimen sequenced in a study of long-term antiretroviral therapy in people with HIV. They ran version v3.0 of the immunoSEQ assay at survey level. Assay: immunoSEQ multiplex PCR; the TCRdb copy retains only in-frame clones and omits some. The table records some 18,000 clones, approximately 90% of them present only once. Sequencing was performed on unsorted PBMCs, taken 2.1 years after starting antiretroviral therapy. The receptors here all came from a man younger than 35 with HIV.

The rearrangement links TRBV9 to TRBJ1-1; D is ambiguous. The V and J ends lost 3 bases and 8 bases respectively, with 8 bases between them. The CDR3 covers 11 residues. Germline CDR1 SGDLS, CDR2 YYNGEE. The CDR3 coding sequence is TGTGCCAGCAGCGGGACGGGAGAAGCTTTCTTT. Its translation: CASSGTGEAFF.

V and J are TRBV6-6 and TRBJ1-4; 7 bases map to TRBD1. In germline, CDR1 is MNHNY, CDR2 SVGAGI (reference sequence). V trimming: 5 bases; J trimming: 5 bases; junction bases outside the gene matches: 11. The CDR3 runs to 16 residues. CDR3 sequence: CASSTQAGTVNEKLFF. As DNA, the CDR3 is TGTGCCAGCAGTACCCAAGCGGGGACAGTCAATGAAAAACTGTTTTTT.

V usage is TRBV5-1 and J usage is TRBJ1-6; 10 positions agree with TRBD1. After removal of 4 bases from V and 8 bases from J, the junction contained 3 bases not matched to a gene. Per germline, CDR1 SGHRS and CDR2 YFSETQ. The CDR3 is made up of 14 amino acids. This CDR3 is CASSTGTGDSPLHF. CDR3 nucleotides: TGCGCCAGCAGCACCGGGACAGGGGATTCACCCCTCCACTTT.

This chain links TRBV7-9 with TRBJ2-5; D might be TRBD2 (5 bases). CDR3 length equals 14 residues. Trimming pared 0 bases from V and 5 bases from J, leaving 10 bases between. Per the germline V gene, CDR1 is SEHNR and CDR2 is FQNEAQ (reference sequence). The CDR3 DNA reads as TGTGCCAGCAGCTTAGCGGTGGAGCGGGAGACCCAGTACTTC. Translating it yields CASSLAVERETQYF.

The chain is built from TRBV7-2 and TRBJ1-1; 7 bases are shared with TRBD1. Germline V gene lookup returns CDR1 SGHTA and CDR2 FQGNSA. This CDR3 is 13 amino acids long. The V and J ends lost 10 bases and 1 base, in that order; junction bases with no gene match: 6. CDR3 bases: TGTGCCACCGCGCGGGACAGGAACACTGAAGCTTTCTTT. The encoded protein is CATARDRNTEAFF.

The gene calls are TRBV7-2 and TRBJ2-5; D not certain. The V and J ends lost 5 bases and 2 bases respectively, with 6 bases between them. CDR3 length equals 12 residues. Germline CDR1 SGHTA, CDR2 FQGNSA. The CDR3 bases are TGTGCCAGCAGCGCAGGTCAAGAGACCCAGTACTTC. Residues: CASSAGQETQYF.

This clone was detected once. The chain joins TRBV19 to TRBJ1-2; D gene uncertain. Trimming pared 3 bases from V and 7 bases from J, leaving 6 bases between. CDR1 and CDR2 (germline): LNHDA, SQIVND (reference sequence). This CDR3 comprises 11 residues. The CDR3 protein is CASSIGRGYTF. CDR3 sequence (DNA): TGTGCCAGTAGTATCGGGCGTGGCTACACCTTC.

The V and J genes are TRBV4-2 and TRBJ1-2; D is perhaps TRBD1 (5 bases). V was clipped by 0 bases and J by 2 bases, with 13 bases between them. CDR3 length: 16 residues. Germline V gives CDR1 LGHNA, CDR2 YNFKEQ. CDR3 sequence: CASSQDRGRENYGYTF. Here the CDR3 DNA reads TGTGCCAGCAGCCAAGATCGGGGCAGGGAGAACTATGGCTACACCTTC.

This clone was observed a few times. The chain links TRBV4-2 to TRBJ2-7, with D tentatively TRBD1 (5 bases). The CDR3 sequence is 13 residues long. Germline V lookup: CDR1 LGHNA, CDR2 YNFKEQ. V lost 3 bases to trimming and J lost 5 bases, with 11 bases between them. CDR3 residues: CASSHPQGDEQYF. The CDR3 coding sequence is TGTGCCAGCAGCCATCCGCAGGGTGACGAGCAGTACTTC.

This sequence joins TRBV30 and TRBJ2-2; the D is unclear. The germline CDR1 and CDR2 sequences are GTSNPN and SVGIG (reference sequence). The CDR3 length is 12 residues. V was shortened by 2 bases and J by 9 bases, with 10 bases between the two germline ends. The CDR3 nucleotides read TGTGCCTGGAGTCTAGGGAAGAGGGAGCTGTTTTTT. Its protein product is CAWSLGKRELFF.

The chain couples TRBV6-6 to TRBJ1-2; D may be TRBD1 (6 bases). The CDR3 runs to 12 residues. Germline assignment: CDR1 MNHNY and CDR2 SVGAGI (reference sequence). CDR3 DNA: TGTCCGCCCAGGGGAATTAACTATGGCTACACCTTC. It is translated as CPPRGINYGYTF.

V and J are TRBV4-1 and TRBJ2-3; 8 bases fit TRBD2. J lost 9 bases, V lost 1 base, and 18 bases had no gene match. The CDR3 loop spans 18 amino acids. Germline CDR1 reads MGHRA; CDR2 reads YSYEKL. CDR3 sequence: CASSQGMGVAGSTETQYF. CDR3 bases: TGCGCCAGCAGCCAAGGTATGGGTGTAGCGGGGAGCACGGAAACGCAGTATTTT.

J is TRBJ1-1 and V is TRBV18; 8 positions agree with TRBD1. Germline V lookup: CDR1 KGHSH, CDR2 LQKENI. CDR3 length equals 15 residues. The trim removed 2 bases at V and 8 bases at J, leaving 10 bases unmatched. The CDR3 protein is CASSPSGQGATEAFF. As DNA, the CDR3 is TGTGCCAGCTCACCATCTGGCCAGGGGGCAACCGAAGCTTTCTTT.

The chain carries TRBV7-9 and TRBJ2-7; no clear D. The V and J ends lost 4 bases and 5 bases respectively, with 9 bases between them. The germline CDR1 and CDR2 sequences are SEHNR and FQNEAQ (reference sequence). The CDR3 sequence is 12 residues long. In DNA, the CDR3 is TGTGCCAGCAGCTACCTCCTCGACGAGCAGTACTTC. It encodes CASSYLLDEQYF.

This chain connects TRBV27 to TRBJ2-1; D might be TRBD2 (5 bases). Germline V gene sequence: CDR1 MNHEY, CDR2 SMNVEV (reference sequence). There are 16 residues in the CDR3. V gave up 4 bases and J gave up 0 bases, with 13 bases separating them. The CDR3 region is CASSSPAVSSYNEQFF. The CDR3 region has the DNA TGTGCCAGCAGTTCCCCAGCGGTTTCCTCCTACAATGAGCAGTTCTTC.

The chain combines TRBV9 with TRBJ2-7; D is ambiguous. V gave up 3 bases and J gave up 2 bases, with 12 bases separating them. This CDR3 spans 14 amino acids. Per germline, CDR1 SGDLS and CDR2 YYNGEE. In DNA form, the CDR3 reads TGTGCCAGCAGCGCGGACGCACAAGCCTACGAGCAGTACTTC. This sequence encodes CASSADAQAYEQYF. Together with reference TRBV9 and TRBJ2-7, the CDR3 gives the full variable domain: DSGVTQTPKHLITATGQRVTLRCSPRSGDLSVYWYQQSLDQGLQFLIQYYNGEERAKGNILERFSAQQFPDLHSELNLSSLELGDSALYFCASSADAQAYEQYFGPGTRLTVT.

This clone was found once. The CDR3 here is CASSEYRGEQYF. DNA for the CDR3: TGTGCCAGCAGTGAATACAGGGGCGAGCAGTACTTC. The chain employs TRBV2 and TRBJ2-7, with 7 nucleotides matching TRBD1. The trim removed 2 bases at V and 6 bases at J, leaving 1 base unmatched. Germline CDR1 is SNHLY and CDR2 is FYNNEI. The CDR3 is 12 residues long. Using reference TRBV2 and TRBJ2-7 for the parts outside the CDR3, the full variable domain is EPEVTQTPSHQVTQMGQEVILRCVPISNHLYFYWYRQILGQKVEFLVSFYNNEISEKSEIFDDQFSVERPDGSNFTLKIRSTKLEDSAMYFCASSEYRGEQYFGPGTRLTVT.

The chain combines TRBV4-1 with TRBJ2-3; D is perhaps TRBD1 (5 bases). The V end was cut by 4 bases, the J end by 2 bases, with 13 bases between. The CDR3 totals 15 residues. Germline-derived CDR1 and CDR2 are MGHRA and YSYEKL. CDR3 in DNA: TGCGCCAGCAGCCCTTGGACACGTTCCACAGATACGCAGTATTTT. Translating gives CASSPWTRSTDTQYF.

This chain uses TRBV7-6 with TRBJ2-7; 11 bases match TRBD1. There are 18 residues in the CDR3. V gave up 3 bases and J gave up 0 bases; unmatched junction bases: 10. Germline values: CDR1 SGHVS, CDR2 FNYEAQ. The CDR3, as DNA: TGTGCCAGCAGCTTCCCAACGCAGGACAGGGGGCTCTCCTACGAGCAGTACTTC. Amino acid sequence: CASSFPTQDRGLSYEQYF. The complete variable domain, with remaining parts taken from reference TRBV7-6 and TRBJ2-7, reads GAGVSQSPRYKVTKRGQDVALRCDPISGHVSLYWYRQALGQGPEFLTYFNYEAQQDKSGLPNDRFSAERPEGSISTLTIQRTEQRDSAMYRCASSFPTQDRGLSYEQYFGPGTRLTVT.

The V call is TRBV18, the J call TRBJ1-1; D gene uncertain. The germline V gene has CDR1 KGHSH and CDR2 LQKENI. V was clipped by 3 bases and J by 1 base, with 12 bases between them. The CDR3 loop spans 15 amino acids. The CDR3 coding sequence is TGTGCCAGCTCACCTGATTCGAGCCCGAACACTGAAGCTTTCTTT. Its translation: CASSPDSSPNTEAFF.

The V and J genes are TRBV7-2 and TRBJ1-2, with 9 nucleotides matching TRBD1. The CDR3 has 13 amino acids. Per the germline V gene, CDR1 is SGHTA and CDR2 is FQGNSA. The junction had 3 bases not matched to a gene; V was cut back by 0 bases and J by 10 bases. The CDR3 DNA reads TGTGCCAGCAGCTTAGCGGGGACAGGGTCCTACACCTTC. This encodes CASSLAGTGSYTF.

The CDR3 reads CASSSSGTGNTGELFF. CDR3 nucleotide sequence: TGTGCCAGCAGCTCCTCCGGGACAGGGAACACCGGGGAGCTGTTTTTT. The chain is built from TRBV11-3 and TRBJ2-2; 8 bases fit TRBD1. The CDR3 sequence is 16 residues long. J gave up 1 base and V 4 bases, and 5 bases lay outside the gene matches. Per the germline V gene, CDR1 is SGHNT and CDR2 is YENEEA.

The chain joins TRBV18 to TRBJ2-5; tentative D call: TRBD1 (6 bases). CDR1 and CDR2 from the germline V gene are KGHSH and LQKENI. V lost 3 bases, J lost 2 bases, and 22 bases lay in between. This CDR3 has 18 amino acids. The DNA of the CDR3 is TGTGCCAGCTCACCGGGGACACATGAAGTCCATTTACAAGAGACCCAGTACTTC. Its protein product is CASSPGTHEVHLQETQYF.

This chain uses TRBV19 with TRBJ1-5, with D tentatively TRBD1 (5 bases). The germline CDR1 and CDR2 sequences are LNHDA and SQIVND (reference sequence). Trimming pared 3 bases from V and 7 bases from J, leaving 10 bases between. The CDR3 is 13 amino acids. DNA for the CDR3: TGTGCCAGTAGTATCCAGAGGGACCAGCCCCAGCATTTT. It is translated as CASSIQRDQPQHF.